This TCR beta chain was recorded in a study of T-cell reconstitution after alpha-beta-depleted transplantation in children. TCRbeta library construction was performed incorporating unique molecular identifiers. Via MiXCR, TCRdb re-called the PCR reads, giving one row per CDR3 protein. This table holds 200,000 to 250,000 distinct CDR3 sequences, about 24% found once. Notes on the study in general: Surviving recipient cells, namely T cells and thymic progenitors, were the source of high day-60 TCRbeta diversity in some patients. From newly produced T cells came most of the T-cell counts and diversity one year after transplant.

The germline V and J ends were trimmed by 6 bases and 0 bases, with 11 bases remaining between them. This CDR3 has 14 amino acids. This clonotype was found a few times. Antigen: not known. This clone may be a read error of a much larger clone one base away. This CDR3 is missing its conserved last phenylalanine or tryptophan, likely due to a read error. The chain carries TRBV12-3 or TRBV12-4 and TRBJ1-1, with D perhaps TRBD1 (6 bases). The sample was PBMCs, mostly from graft donor cells, taken 360 days after TCRalphabeta/CD19-depleted stem cell transplant. The receptor comes from a female patient aged 2-10 years who had a stem cell transplant for congenital amegakaryocytic thrombocytopenia, so the T cells may come from the graft donor. The CDR3 DNA sequence: TGTGCCAGCAGAGGGGGACGGATGAACACTGAAGCTTTCTGT. This sequence encodes CASRGGRMNTEAFC.